This is a list of T cell receptor beta chains from one sample in a study of OX40 agonist ivuxolimab in advanced cancers. The method was immunoSEQ multiplex PCR; TCRdb's version includes in-frame clones alone and lacks a portion of them. The table lists about 50,000 clones, 82% of them singletons. The sample in question was CD4+ or CD8+ T cells sorted from blood, obtained in a trial of the OX40 agonist ivuxolimab. The receptors shown here come from an adult with an advanced solid tumor such as melanoma, head and neck, liver or kidney cancer. The CDR3 runs from the conserved cysteine through the conserved F or W. D genes are given only for firm matches.

TRBV6-6	NA	13	TRBJ1-5	CASSYREGQPQHF
TRBV19	NA	15	TRBJ2-2	CASKNQGVYTGELFF
TRBV5-6	TRBD1	15	TRBJ2-2	CASSIGTGGTGELFF
TRBV19	NA	15	TRBJ1-6	CASSSYQGGDSPLHF
TRBV5-4	NA	14	TRBJ2-3	CASKFGASTDTQYF
TRBV29-1	NA	11	TRBJ1-3	CSVGSGNTIYF
TRBV9	NA	13	TRBJ1-1	CASSTGMNTEAFF
TRBV5-5	NA	15	TRBJ2-3	CASSFLQLYTDTQYF
TRBV19	NA	14	TRBJ2-3	CASSIGAHTDTQYF
TRBV19	NA	14	TRBJ1-1	CASSMGRMNTEAFF
TRBV29-1	NA	13	TRBJ2-3	CSVDNGAGDTQYF
TRBV6-4	NA	13	TRBJ1-5	CASSDWVGQPQHF
TRBV7-2	NA	13	TRBJ2-3	CASSLAGVDTQYF
TRBV5-6	NA	14	TRBJ2-7	CASSLGPNAYEQYF
TRBV11-2	TRBD1	14	TRBJ2-7	CASSLGQSSYEQYF
TRBV7-2	TRBD1	14	TRBJ2-1	CASTAGTGFNEQFF
TRBV4-3	NA	14	TRBJ2-5	CASSQDTSRETQYF
TRBV5-5	NA	17	TRBJ2-7	CASSLAAVPGRSYEQYF
TRBV25-1	TRBD1	15	TRBJ2-5	CASSIPGTGRETQYF
TRBV7-2	TRBD2	15	TRBJ2-1	CASRSTSGGDNEQFF
TRBV7-2	TRBD2	15	TRBJ2-1	CASSLISGRAREQFF
TRBV28	NA	12	TRBJ2-1	CASRTSEWEQFF
TRBV19	TRBD2	16	TRBJ2-3	CASSSGTSGSADTQYF
TRBV7-3	TRBD2	16	TRBJ2-1	CASSDTTSGRFDEQFF
TRBV29-1	NA	12	TRBJ2-5	CSVWSGVETQYF
TRBV7-2	TRBD1	15	TRBJ2-3	CASSRTGVFTDTQYF
TRBV7-9	NA	15	TRBJ2-6	CASFPPGRGANVLTF
TRBV2	NA	14	TRBJ1-4	CASSTQGLGEKLFF
TRBV5-1	NA	15	TRBJ1-5	CASSLGDSTLSPQHF
TRBV7-3	NA	12	TRBJ2-7	CASSLTPGEQYF
TRBV7-2	TRBD1	16	TRBJ2-5	CASSPTTTGYAETQYF
TRBV10-3	TRBD1	15	TRBJ2-7	CAISPGTGATYEQYF
TRBV6-5	NA	14	TRBJ2-5	CASSKAGTIETQYF
TRBV7-9	TRBD1	13	TRBJ1-1	CASSRQGNTEAFF
TRBV7-2	NA	16	TRBJ2-2	CASSLVPGMNTGELFF
TRBV11-2	TRBD2	16	TRBJ2-3	CASSLKLLAGTVTQYF
TRBV21-1	NA	15	TRBJ1-3	CASSKAKAVRNTIYF
TRBV7-6	TRBD2	20	TRBJ2-1	CASSSPPGRLAGGRGNEQFF
TRBV6-1	NA	14	TRBJ2-3	CASNLVFSTDTQYF
TRBV19	TRBD2	15	TRBJ2-3	CASSIQAGVKDTQYF
TRBV6-6	NA	12	TRBJ2-5	CASSPIRETQYF
TRBV25-1	NA	15	TRBJ2-3	CASSETRTVTDTQYF
TRBV7-2	TRBD2	17	TRBJ2-1	CASSLVPSTSGANEQFF
TRBV18	TRBD1	17	TRBJ2-7	CASSQNTGTGGRNEQYF
TRBV7-2	NA	14	TRBJ1-1	CASSLASGNTEAFF
TRBV6-5	NA	15	TRBJ2-7	CASKRQATYSYEQYF
TRBV18	TRBD1	16	TRBJ1-5	CASSPPLGQGDQPQHF
TRBV29-1	NA	12	TRBJ1-3	CSVQAAGNTIYF
TRBV7-9	TRBD1	15	TRBJ1-2	CASSLDRDRDYGYTF
TRBV5-6	NA	16	TRBJ1-2	CASSLVRELYFYGYTF
TRBV18	NA	14	TRBJ1-2	CASSPRRDTDGYTF
TRBV11-3	NA	14	TRBJ2-5	CASSPYTGLGTQYF
TRBV5-1	NA	11	TRBJ1-1	CASSLRGAAFF
TRBV5-5	NA	12	TRBJ1-5	CASSSFNQPQHF
TRBV6-6	NA	16	NA	CASSPYSRGSSYEQYF
TRBV5-8	TRBD2	16	TRBJ2-3	CASSLVVAGGPDTQYF
TRBV6-1	NA	11	TRBJ2-7	CASSELYEQYF
TRBV7-9	NA	14	TRBJ1-5	CASSLVGSNQPQHF
TRBV5-8	NA	11	TRBJ1-4	CASKRRGELFF
TRBV11-2	NA	16	TRBJ2-2	CASSLVQGLNTGELFF